The source of this T cell receptor beta chain is a study of OX40 agonist ivuxolimab in advanced cancers. Study at large: The dose-escalation group included hepatocellular carcinoma, melanoma, renal cell carcinoma and head and neck cancer. Previous treatment with anti-PD-1, anti-PD-L1 or anti-CTLA-4 therapy was allowed; 30% to 50% had received some. In three patients, partial responses were observed, one with hepatocellular carcinoma and two with cutaneous melanoma. Study-wide points: Expanded clones were, on average, more numerous among CD8+ T cells than CD4+.

Produced via immunoSEQ multiplex PCR; TCRdb's table is partial and in-frame only. In the table there are approximately 80,000 clones, 90% of which are singletons. With regard to this clone: Antigen specificity is unknown.

The V gene lost 4 bases and the J gene lost 1 base, with 8 bases spanning the gap. Germline V gene sequence: CDR1 MNHEY, CDR2 SVGAGI. This CDR3 region has 14 residues. The V call is TRBV6-5, the J call TRBJ1-5; D remains ambiguous. The specimen comprised CD4+ or CD8+ T cells sorted from blood, sampled in a trial of the OX40 agonist ivuxolimab. The receptor comes from an adult with an advanced solid tumor such as melanoma, head and neck, liver or kidney cancer. The CDR3 region has the DNA TGTGCCAGCAGTTCCTACAGAAGCAATCAGCCCCAGCATTTT. Translation: CASSSYRSNQPQHF.